Shown below are 7 T cell receptor beta chains from a single sample sequenced in a study. TCRdb reprocessed the 5' RACE reads with MiXCR, giving one entry per CDR3 protein. The sample lists about 64,000 distinct CDR3 sequences, about 22% seen once, with 2.5% to 3.5% in the top ten. Sequenced: memory CD4+ T cells sorted from a lymph node. Subset defined: memory CD4+ T cells, CD4+CD45RO+CD25-. The receptors stem from a female donor with breast cancer.

Points on this clonotype: The junction departs from germline at one end; a sequencing error may be responsible. The chain couples TRBV6-5 to TRBJ1-1, with D unresolved. This CDR3 has 14 amino acids. Germline-derived CDR1 and CDR2 are MNHEY and SVGAGI. CDR3 loop: CASSYARTNSEAFF. The CDR3 DNA reads TGTGCCAGCAGTTATGCCAGGACGAACTCTGAAGCTTTCTTT.

Concerning this clonotype: A much larger clonotype is one base distant, so this may be a read error. This sequence joins TRBV6-5 and TRBJ1-2; D remains ambiguous. This CDR3 comprises 16 residues. V lost 6 bases and J lost 6, with 23 bases in between. Looked up from germline, CDR1 is MNHEY and CDR2 is SVGAGI. CDR3: CASSRRTTNSNHGYTF. CDR3 coding DNA: TGTGCCAGCAGCCGACGGACCACTAACTCCAACCATGGCTACACCTTC.

The J gene is TRBJ2-7, the V gene TRBV7-9; D gene uncertain. This CDR3 spans 12 amino acids. The ends were cut back, 5 bases at V and 5 bases at J, with 10 bases in the middle. Germline V gene data show CDR1 as SEHNR and CDR2 as FQNEAQ (reference sequence). The CDR3 nucleotides are TGTGCCAGCAGCCCCTTAACGGACGAGCAGTACTTC. This translates into CASSPLTDEQYF.

This clonotype was seen only once. V and J are TRBV12-3 or TRBV12-4 and TRBJ2-3, with unresolved D. The CDR3 covers 15 residues. With 2 bases removed from V and 2 bases from J, the gap between germline ends came to 11 bases. The CDR3 here is CASSLRGGNTDTQYF. Written as DNA, the CDR3 is TGTGCCAGCAGTTTACGTGGTGGAAACACAGATACGCAGTATTTT.

This sequence joins TRBV5-1 and TRBJ2-7; D call uncertain. Germline V gives CDR1 SGHRS, CDR2 YFSETQ. V was clipped by 0 bases and J by 0 bases, with 7 bases between them. The CDR3 length is 14 residues. The CDR3 coding sequence is TGCGCCAGCAGCTTGGCCTCCACCTCCTACGAGCAGTACTTC. It encodes CASSLASTSYEQYF.

The genes are TRBV6-1 and TRBJ2-7; 7 bases map to TRBD1. The germline V gene encodes CDR1 MNHNS and CDR2 SASEGT. The CDR3 length is 12 residues. V was pared by 8 bases and J by 3 bases, with 4 bases of the junction left unmatched. The CDR3 is CASGGQNYEQYF. The CDR3 bases are TGTGCCAGCGGGGGACAGAACTACGAGCAGTACTTC.

This clonotype showed up many times. This sequence joins TRBV29-1 and TRBJ2-7; D remains ambiguous. CDR1 and CDR2 (germline): SQVTM, ANQGSEA. The V and J ends lost 5 bases and 2 bases respectively, with 10 bases between them. This CDR3 region has 12 residues. The CDR3 is CSVRSGTYEQYF. In DNA, the CDR3 is TGCAGCGTTAGATCCGGCACCTACGAGCAGTACTTC.